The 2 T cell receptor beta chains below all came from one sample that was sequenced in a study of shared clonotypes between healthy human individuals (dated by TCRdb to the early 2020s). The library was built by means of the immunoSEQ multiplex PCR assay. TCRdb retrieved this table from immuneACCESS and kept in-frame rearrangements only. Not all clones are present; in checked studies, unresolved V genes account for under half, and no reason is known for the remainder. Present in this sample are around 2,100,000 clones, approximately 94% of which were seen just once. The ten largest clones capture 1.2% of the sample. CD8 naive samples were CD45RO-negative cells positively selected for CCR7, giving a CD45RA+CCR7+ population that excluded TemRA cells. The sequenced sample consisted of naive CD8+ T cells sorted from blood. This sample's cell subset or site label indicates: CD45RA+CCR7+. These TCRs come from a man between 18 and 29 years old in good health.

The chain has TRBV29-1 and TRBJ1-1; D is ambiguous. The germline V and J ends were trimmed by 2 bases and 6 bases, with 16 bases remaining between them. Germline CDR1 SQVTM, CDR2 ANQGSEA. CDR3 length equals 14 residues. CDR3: CSVEFASEPAEAFF. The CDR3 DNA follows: TGCAGCGTTGAATTTGCCTCCGAGCCCGCTGAAGCTTTCTTT.

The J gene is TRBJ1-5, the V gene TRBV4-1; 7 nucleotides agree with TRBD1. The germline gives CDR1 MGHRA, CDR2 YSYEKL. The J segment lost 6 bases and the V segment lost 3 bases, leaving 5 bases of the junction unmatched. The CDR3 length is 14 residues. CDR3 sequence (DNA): TGCGCCAGCAGCCAGGTAGGGGGCAGTCAGCCCCAGCATTTT. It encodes CASSQVGGSQPQHF.